This T cell receptor (beta chain) came from a study of response to subunit inactivated influenza vaccine (dated by TCRdb to 2017 to 2018). Broadly, across the study: The study used deep quantitative T cell receptor repertoire profiling to track responses to a trivalent subunit inactivated influenza vaccine. Results the study describes overall, beyond this receptor: The authors proposed that each seasonal influenza vaccination may bring in only a limited number of new T cells.

The junction carries 10 bases between V and J, which are trimmed by 2 bases and 0 bases respectively. CDR1 and CDR2, looked up from the germline V gene, are MNHEY and SVGEGT. Counted from cysteine to phenylalanine, this CDR3 has 16 amino acids. The sequence is cut down to CDR3 DNA, 48 bases in frame from base 1. This clonotype has at least ten counts. The specificity of this receptor is unknown. The sample holds no much larger clone one base away, and base qualities are not on file. The library was built by means of RT-PCR. These reads were obtained on an Illumina HiSeq 2500. In TCRdb, the public reads were trimmed at Q25 with fastp and aligned with MiXCR, with productive beta chains retained. When rows share a CDR3 protein, they turn into one entry using the most common DNA and genes. This sample comprises roughly 700,000 distinct CDR3 sequences, around a sixth of them detected only once. The top ten clones comprise around a tenth of the sample.

This TCR came from a man aged 50 or older who received an inactivated influenza vaccine. Donor details come from another sample of the same person, matched by shared clones. The chain is made from TRBV6-2 or TRBV6-3 and TRBJ2-2; a weak D assignment points to TRBD1 (6 bases agree). Material: PBMCs from blood, obtained about 13 days after vaccination. The DNA sequence follows: TGTGCCAGCAGTTACGTGGCAGGGGCGAACACCGGGGAGCTGTTTTTT. It translates as CASSYVAGANTGELFF.